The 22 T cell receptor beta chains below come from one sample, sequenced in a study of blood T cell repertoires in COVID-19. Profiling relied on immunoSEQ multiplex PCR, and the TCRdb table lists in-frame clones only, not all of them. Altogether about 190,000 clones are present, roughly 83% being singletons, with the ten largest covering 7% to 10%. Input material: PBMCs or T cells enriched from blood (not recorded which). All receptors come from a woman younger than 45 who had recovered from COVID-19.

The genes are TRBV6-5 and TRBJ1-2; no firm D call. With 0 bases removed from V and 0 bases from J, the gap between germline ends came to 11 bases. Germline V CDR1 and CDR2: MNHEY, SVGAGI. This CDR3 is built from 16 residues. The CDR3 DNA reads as TGTGCCAGCAGTTACTCGACACAGCAGCCTAACTATGGCTACACCTTC. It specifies CASSYSTQQPNYGYTF.

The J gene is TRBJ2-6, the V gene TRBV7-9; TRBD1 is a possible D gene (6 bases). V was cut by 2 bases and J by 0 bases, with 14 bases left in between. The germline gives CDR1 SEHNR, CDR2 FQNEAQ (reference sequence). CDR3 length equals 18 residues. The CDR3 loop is CASSLTQGRSSGANVLTF. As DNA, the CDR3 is TGTGCCAGCAGCTTAACTCAGGGGCGTAGCTCTGGGGCCAACGTCCTGACTTTC.

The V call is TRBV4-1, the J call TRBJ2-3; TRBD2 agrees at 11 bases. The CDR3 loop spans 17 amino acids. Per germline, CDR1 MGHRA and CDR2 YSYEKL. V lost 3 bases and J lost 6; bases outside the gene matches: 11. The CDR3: CASSQEPGLAAGDTQYF. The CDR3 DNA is TGCGCCAGCAGCCAGGAACCGGGACTAGCGGCGGGCGATACGCAGTATTTT.

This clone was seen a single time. CDR3 residues: CAIRRAQGDGYTF. The CDR3 DNA sequence: TGTGCCATCAGGCGCGCACAGGGAGACGGCTACACCTTC. The rearrangement joins TRBV10-3 to TRBJ1-2; weak D call: TRBD1 (6 bases). Germline CDR1 and CDR2: ENHRY and SYGVKD. Trimming left V 6 bases short and J 8 bases short, with 16 bases between. This CDR3 spans 13 amino acids.

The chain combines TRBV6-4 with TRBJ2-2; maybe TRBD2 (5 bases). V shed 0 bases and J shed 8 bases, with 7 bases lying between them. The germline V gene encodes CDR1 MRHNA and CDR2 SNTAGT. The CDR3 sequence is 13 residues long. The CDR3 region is CASSDSDWGELFF. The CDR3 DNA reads TGTGCCAGCAGTGACTCGGACTGGGGGGAGCTGTTTTTT.

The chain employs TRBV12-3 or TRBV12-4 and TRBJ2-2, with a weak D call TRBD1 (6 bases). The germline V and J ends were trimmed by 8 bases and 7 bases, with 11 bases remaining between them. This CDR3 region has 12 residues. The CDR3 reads CASGTGIGELFF. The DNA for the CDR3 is TGTGCCAGCGGAACAGGGATCGGGGAGCTGTTTTTT.

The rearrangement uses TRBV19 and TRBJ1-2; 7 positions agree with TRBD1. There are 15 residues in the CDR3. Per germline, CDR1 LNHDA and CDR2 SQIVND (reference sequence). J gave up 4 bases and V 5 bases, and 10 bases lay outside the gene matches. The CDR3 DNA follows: TGTGCCAGTAGTTTTCTCCGGGACAGCACCTATGGCTACACCTTC. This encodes CASSFLRDSTYGYTF. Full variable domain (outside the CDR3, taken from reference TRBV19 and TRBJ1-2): DGGITQSPKYLFRKEGQNVTLSCEQNLNHDAMYWYRQDPGQGLRLIYYSQIVNDFQKGDIAEGYSVSREKKESFPLTVTSAQKNPTAFYLCASSFLRDSTYGYTFGSGTRLTVV.

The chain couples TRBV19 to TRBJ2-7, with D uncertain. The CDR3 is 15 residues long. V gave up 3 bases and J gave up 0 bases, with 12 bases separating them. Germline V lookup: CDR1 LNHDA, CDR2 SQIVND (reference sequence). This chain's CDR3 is CASSMFGQTSYEQYF. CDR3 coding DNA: TGTGCCAGTAGTATGTTTGGGCAGACCTCCTACGAGCAGTACTTC.

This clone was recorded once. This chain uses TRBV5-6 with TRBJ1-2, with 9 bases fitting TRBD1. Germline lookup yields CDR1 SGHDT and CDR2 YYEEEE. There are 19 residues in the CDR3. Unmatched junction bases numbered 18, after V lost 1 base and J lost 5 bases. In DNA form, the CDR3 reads TGTGCCAGCAGCTTGATTATCCCAAAGACCGACAGGGGGGGATATGGCTACACCTTC. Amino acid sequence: CASSLIIPKTDRGGYGYTF.

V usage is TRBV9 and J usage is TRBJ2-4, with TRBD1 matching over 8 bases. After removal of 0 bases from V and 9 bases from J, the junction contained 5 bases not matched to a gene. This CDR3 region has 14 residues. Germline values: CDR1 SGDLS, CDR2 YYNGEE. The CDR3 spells CASSVAQGAGIQYF. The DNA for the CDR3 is TGTGCCAGCAGCGTAGCGCAGGGGGCTGGCATTCAGTACTTC.

CDR3: CASGFVAGNYNEQFF. The DNA for the CDR3 is TGTGCTAGTGGTTTCGTCGCGGGGAACTACAATGAGCAGTTCTTC. The rearrangement uses TRBV12-5 and TRBJ2-1; D might be TRBD2 (6 bases). This CDR3 contains 15 residues. V lost 3 bases to trimming and J lost 3 bases, with 12 bases between them. Germline V CDR1 and CDR2: LGHNT, FRNRAP.

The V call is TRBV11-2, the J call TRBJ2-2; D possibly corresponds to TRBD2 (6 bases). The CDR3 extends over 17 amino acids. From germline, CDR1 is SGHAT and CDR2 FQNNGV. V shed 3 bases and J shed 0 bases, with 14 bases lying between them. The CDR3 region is CASSLELAQANTGELFF. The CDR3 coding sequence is TGTGCCAGCAGCTTGGAACTAGCCCAGGCGAACACCGGGGAGCTGTTTTTT.

DNA of the CDR3: TGTGCCAGCAGCCCTAGCAGGGGGCAAGGCTATGGCTACACCTTC. This encodes CASSPSRGQGYGYTF. V is TRBV7-2 and J is TRBJ1-2; 8 bases agree with TRBD1. This CDR3 spans 15 amino acids. Looked up from germline, CDR1 is SGHTA and CDR2 is FQGNSA. With 5 bases clipped from V and 4 bases from J, the junction kept 9 bases outside the gene matches.

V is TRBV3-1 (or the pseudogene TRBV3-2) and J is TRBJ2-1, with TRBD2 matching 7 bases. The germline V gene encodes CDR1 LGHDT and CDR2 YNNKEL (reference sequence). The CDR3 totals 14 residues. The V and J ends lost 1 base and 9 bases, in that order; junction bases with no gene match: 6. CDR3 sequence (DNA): TGTGCCAGCAGCCAAGCCACTAGCGACGGTGAGCAGTTCTTC. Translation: CASSQATSDGEQFF.

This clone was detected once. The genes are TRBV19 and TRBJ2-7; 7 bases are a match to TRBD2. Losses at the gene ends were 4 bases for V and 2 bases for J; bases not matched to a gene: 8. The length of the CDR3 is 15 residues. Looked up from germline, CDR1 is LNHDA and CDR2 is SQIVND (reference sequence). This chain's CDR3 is CASSNWTAGAYEQYF. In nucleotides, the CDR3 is TGTGCCAGTAGTAATTGGACGGCGGGGGCCTACGAGCAGTACTTC.

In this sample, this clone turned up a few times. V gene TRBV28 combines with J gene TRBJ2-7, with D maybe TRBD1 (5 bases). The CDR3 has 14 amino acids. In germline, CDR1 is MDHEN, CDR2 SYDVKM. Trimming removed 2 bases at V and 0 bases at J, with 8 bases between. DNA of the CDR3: TGTGCCAGCAGTTTAGACAGCTTCTCCTACGAGCAGTACTTC. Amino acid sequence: CASSLDSFSYEQYF.

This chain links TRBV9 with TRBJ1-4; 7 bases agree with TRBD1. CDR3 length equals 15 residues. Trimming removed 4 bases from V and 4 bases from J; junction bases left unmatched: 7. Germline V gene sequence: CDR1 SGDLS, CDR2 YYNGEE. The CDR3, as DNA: TGTGCCAGCAGCCAACAGGGGCAGGATAATGAAAAACTGTTTTTT. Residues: CASSQQGQDNEKLFF.

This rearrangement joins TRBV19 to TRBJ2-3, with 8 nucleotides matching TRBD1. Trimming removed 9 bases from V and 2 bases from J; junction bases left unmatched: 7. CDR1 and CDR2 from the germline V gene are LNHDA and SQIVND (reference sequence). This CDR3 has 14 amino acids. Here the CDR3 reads CASQQGGTTDTQYF. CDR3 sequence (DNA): TGTGCCAGCCAACAGGGGGGCACCACAGATACGCAGTATTTT.

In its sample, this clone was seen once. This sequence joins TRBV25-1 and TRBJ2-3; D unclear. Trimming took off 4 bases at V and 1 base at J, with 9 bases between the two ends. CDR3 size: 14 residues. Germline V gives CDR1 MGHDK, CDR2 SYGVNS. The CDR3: CASSGTQGTDTQYF. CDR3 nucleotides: TGTGCCAGCAGTGGTACCCAGGGCACAGATACGCAGTATTTT.

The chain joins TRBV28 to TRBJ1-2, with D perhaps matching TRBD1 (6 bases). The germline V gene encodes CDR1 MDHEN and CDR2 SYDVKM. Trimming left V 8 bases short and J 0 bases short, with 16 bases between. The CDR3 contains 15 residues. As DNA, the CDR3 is TGTGCCAGCTCGAGGGGGGGGCCCACTAACTATGGCTACACCTTC. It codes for CASSRGGPTNYGYTF.

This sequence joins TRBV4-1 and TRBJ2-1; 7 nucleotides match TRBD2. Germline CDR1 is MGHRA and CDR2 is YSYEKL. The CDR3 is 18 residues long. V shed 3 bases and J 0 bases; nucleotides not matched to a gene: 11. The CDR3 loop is CASSHPTSAVSSYNEQFF. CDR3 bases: TGCGCCAGCAGCCACCCCACTAGCGCGGTGAGCTCCTACAATGAGCAGTTCTTC.

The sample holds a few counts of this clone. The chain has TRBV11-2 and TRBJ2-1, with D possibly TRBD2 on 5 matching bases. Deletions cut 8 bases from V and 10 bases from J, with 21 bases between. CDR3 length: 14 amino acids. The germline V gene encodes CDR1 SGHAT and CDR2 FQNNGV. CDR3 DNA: TGTGCCAGCGAAACGGGATCTGTCTCGAGAGAGCAGTTCTTC. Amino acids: CASETGSVSREQFF.